This passage covers 29 T cell receptor beta chains from one sample sequenced in a study of CD8+ T cells in alopecia areata. Investigators isolated RNA and reverse transcribed it into cDNA to act as the sequencing template. Sequencing used immunoSEQ multiplex PCR; TCRdb keeps in-frame clones, though not all of them. This table holds around 140,000 clones, over 70% found once. Sample: CD8+ T cells sorted from blood, taken at week 0. The receptors were gathered from a human donor with alopecia areata.

In this sample, this clone turned up a few times. V usage is TRBV13 and J usage is TRBJ2-2; D is possibly TRBD2 (5 bases). CDR1 PRHDT and CDR2 FYEKMQ come from the germline V gene (reference sequence). The V and J ends lost 5 bases and 2 bases respectively, with 12 bases between them. The CDR3 is made up of 15 amino acids. This CDR3 reads CASSPTGFNTGELFF. In DNA, the CDR3 is TGTGCCAGCAGCCCCACGGGATTTAACACCGGGGAGCTGTTTTTT.

J is TRBJ2-7 and V is TRBV6-1; 7 bases are a match to TRBD2. V was clipped by 5 bases and J by 2 bases; unmatched bases: 6. This CDR3 comprises 14 residues. Germline V gives CDR1 MNHNS, CDR2 SASEGT. The DNA for the CDR3 is TGTGCCAGCAGTTTCCTGACTAGCACCTACGAGCAGTACTTC. Its protein is CASSFLTSTYEQYF.

The rearrangement uses TRBV28 and TRBJ2-1, with 9 nucleotides matching TRBD2. The germline gives CDR1 MDHEN, CDR2 SYDVKM. V lost 10 bases to trimming and J lost 8 bases; unmatched junction nucleotides: 12. CDR3 length equals 14 residues. In DNA form, the CDR3 reads TGTGCCACGGATTTAGCGGGAGAAGGACATGAGCAGTTCTTC. It yields the protein CATDLAGEGHEQFF.

This clone occurred a few times. This chain connects TRBV19 to TRBJ2-5; unclear D gene. The CDR3 runs 12 residues. The V gene's germline CDR1 is LNHDA and CDR2 SQIVND (reference sequence). The V end was cut by 10 bases, the J end by 2 bases, with 11 bases between. CDR3 nucleotide sequence: TGTGCCACTGGACGGGCACAAGAGACCCAGTACTTC. Translated, it gives CATGRAQETQYF.

The chain recombines TRBV2 with TRBJ1-2, with D possibly TRBD1 on 6 matching bases. V lost 11 bases and J lost 6, with 19 bases in between. Germline lookup yields CDR1 SNHLY and CDR2 FYNNEI. The CDR3 has 13 residues. CDR3 in amino acids: CASTGGTGNGYTF. The CDR3 DNA sequence: TGTGCCTCCACCGGGGGCACAGGGAATGGCTACACCTTC.

The rearrangement uses TRBV5-1 and TRBJ1-1; perhaps TRBD1 as D (5 bases). This CDR3 contains 13 residues. V was clipped by 0 bases and J by 4 bases, with 7 bases between them. In germline, CDR1 is SGHRS, CDR2 YFSETQ. The CDR3: CASSLGDGTEAFF. The CDR3 nucleotides are TGCGCCAGCAGCTTGGGGGACGGCACTGAAGCTTTCTTT.

V gene TRBV11-2 combines with J gene TRBJ1-1; D is perhaps TRBD1 (5 bases). CDR3 length: 13 amino acids. Trimming left V 5 bases short and J 5 bases short, with 12 bases between. The germline CDR1 and CDR2 sequences are SGHAT and FQNNGV. The CDR3 region has the DNA TGTGCCAGCAGCCTTGGGGGGGTTACTGAAGCTTTCTTT. Translated: CASSLGGVTEAFF.

This clone was found a few times. The chain has TRBV7-3 and TRBJ2-5, with D possibly TRBD2 on 6 matching bases. Trimming left V 5 bases short and J 3 bases short, with 22 bases between. The CDR3 length is 17 residues. Germline CDR1 SGHTA, CDR2 FQGTGA. DNA for the CDR3: TGTGCCAGCAGCCCCAAGACCTATGGGACTTACGAAGAGACCCAGTACTTC. This translates into CASSPKTYGTYEETQYF.

Notes on this clone: The sample has other DNA sequences that encode this CDR3 too. CDR3 DNA sequence: TGTGCCAGCAGCCCCCGCACAGATACGCAGTATTTT. It encodes CASSPRTDTQYF. The chain joins TRBV9 to TRBJ2-3; D is uncertain. Germline V CDR1 and CDR2: SGDLS, YYNGEE. The germline V and J ends were trimmed by 4 bases and 1 base, with 4 bases remaining between them. The CDR3 spans 12 residues.

This rearrangement joins TRBV6-6 to TRBJ2-7, with a possible D match to TRBD1 (6 bases). CDR3 length: 15 amino acids. Germline CDR1 and CDR2: MNHNY and SVGAGI (reference sequence). The V end lost 6 bases, the J end lost 0 bases, and 15 bases lay between the germline ends. The CDR3 DNA is TGTGCCAGCAGCCTAATGGCCAGGGGCTCCTACGAGCAGTACTTC. Amino acid sequence: CASSLMARGSYEQYF.

The chain recombines TRBV4-2 with TRBJ2-3, with D possibly being TRBD2 (7 bases). The germline V and J ends were trimmed by 1 base and 2 bases, with 16 bases remaining between them. The CDR3 runs 17 residues. Germline CDR1 is LGHNA and CDR2 is YNFKEQ. This CDR3 is CASSQVRGGGYTDTQYF. As DNA, the CDR3 is TGTGCCAGCAGCCAAGTTAGGGGCGGGGGCTACACAGATACGCAGTATTTT.

The V and J genes are TRBV5-6 and TRBJ2-2; possible D gene TRBD2, 6 bases. This CDR3 has 16 residues. The germline V gene encodes CDR1 SGHDT and CDR2 YYEEEE. V was cut by 2 bases and J by 1 base, with 12 bases left in between. CDR3 nucleotide sequence: TGTGCCAGCAGCTTTGGGCCGGGAGAGAACACCGGGGAGCTGTTTTTT. Its translation is CASSFGPGENTGELFF.

CDR3: CASSLQAANTEAFF. For the CDR3, the DNA is TGTGCCAGTAGTTTACAGGCAGCGAACACTGAAGCTTTCTTT. V and J are TRBV19 and TRBJ1-1, with D tentatively TRBD1 (5 bases). CDR1 and CDR2 from the germline V gene are LNHDA and SQIVND (reference sequence). Trimming stripped 5 bases from V and 1 base from J, with 11 bases between. CDR3 length: 14 amino acids.

The chain has TRBV7-9 and TRBJ2-2, with D unresolved. V was pared by 2 bases and J by 4 bases, with 11 bases between. The CDR3 totals 15 residues. The germline V gene encodes CDR1 SEHNR and CDR2 FQNEAQ (reference sequence). The CDR3, as DNA: TGTGCCAGCAGCTTAACCGACGGTGGCACCGGGGAGCTGTTTTTT. Its translation is CASSLTDGGTGELFF.

In DNA, the CDR3 is TGTGCCAGCAGCGGCGGTGGTCGGGGGAAAGGAAACACCATATATTTT. It yields the protein CASSGGGRGKGNTIYF. The V gene is TRBV5-4, the J gene TRBJ1-3, with D perhaps matching TRBD1 (5 bases). The CDR3 is 16 residues long. V was pared by 4 bases and J by 4 bases, with 18 bases between. Germline V gene sequence: CDR1 SGHNT, CDR2 YYREEE (reference sequence). Using reference TRBV5-4 and TRBJ1-3 for the parts outside the CDR3, the full variable domain is ETGVTQSPTHLIKTRGQQVTLRCSSQSGHNTVSWYQQALGQGPQFIFQYYREEENGRGNFPPRFSGLQFPNYSSELNVNALELDDSALYLCASSGGGRGKGNTIYFGEGSWLTVV.

The V gene is TRBV10-1, the J gene TRBJ2-1; 9 bases line up with TRBD1. Germline loops: CDR1 WNHNN, CDR2 SYGVQD (reference sequence). J was trimmed by 9 bases and V by 2 bases; bases with no gene match: 8. The CDR3 extends over 15 amino acids. The chain's CDR3 is CASSEQTGGLGEQFF. The CDR3 DNA is TGCGCCAGCAGTGAGCAAACAGGGGGCTTGGGTGAGCAGTTCTTC.

The chain joins TRBV15 to TRBJ2-1, with a weak D call TRBD1 (5 bases). The CDR3 runs to 16 residues. The germline V gene has CDR1 LNHNV and CDR2 YYDKDF (reference sequence). V gave up 1 base and J gave up 6 bases, with 16 bases separating them. The CDR3 coding sequence is TGTGCCACCAGCAGAGTAGGGCAGGGTAAAGGCAATGAGCAGTTCTTC. This codes for CATSRVGQGKGNEQFF.

V gene TRBV2 combines with J gene TRBJ1-1; 8 bases match TRBD1. Germline values: CDR1 SNHLY, CDR2 FYNNEI. There are 13 residues in the CDR3. V dropped 3 bases and J dropped 5; count of bases not matched to a gene: 2. CDR3 in amino acids: CASSDRGRTEAFF. The DNA for the CDR3 is TGTGCCAGCAGTGACAGGGGGCGGACTGAAGCTTTCTTT.

V gene TRBV5-1 combines with J gene TRBJ2-7; 11 bases match TRBD1. CDR1 and CDR2 (germline): SGHRS, YFSETQ. V dropped 4 bases and J dropped 7; count of bases not matched to a gene: 7. CDR3 size: 14 residues. The CDR3 nucleotides read TGCGCCAGCAGCCACGGACAGGGGGCGAAGGAGCAGTACTTC. This encodes CASSHGQGAKEQYF.

V is TRBV29-1 and J is TRBJ2-7; D is perhaps TRBD2 (5 bases). Trimming removed 6 bases at V and 7 bases at J, with 19 bases between. CDR1 is SQVTM and CDR2 is ANQGSEA in the germline V gene. The CDR3 contains 13 residues. The CDR3 is CSVPGLLVEEQYF. The CDR3 region has the DNA TGCAGCGTCCCTGGACTGCTGGTTGAGGAGCAGTACTTC.

The CDR3 sequence: CASSPVRLGAYNQPQHF. The CDR3 bases are TGTGCCAGCTCACCCGTCCGCCTGGGGGCTTACAATCAGCCCCAGCATTTT. The chain links TRBV18 to TRBJ1-5; a possible D gene is TRBD1 (6 bases). Trimming stripped 3 bases from V and 3 bases from J, with 18 bases between. Germline-derived CDR1 and CDR2 are KGHSH and LQKENI. The CDR3 runs to 17 residues.

The chain is built from TRBV30 and TRBJ2-1, with 8 bases that match TRBD2. The J segment lost 0 bases and the V segment lost 0 bases, leaving 7 bases of the junction unmatched. CDR1 is GTSNPN, CDR2 SVGIG, per germline (reference sequence). The CDR3 loop spans 17 amino acids. CDR3 in amino acids: CAWSVLTSVYSYNEQFF. CDR3 nucleotide sequence: TGTGCCTGGAGTGTCCTGACTAGCGTCTACTCCTACAATGAGCAGTTCTTC.

The chain joins TRBV27 to TRBJ2-7; 9 bases align to TRBD2. Germline values: CDR1 MNHEY, CDR2 SMNVEV (reference sequence). CDR3 length: 15 residues. J gave up 1 base and V 6 bases, and 7 bases lay outside the gene matches. CDR3 nucleotide sequence: TGTGCCAGCAGCTCAACGACTAGCGGATCCTACGAGCAGTACTTC. Translation: CASSSTTSGSYEQYF.

The chain uses TRBV21-1 and TRBJ2-3; TRBD1, the table's D call, was not compared with the DNA. TRBV21-1 is a documented pseudogene. This CDR3 has 18 amino acids. CDR3 nucleotides: TGTGCCAGCAGCAAAGCGCTTTACGGGACAGGTCACACAGATACGCAGTATTTT. Protein: CASSKALYGTGHTDTQYF.

The V call is TRBV4-1, the J call TRBJ2-1; D may match TRBD1 or TRBD2 (6 bases each). This CDR3 region has 15 residues. The germline gives CDR1 MGHRA, CDR2 YSYEKL. V gave up 4 bases and J gave up 5 bases, with 15 bases separating them. The DNA of the CDR3 is TGCGCCAGCAGCCCTGCGGGACAAGGCAACAATGAGCAGTTCTTC. Translation gives CASSPAGQGNNEQFF.

This sequence joins TRBV29-1 and TRBJ1-1, with no clear D. The germline CDR1 and CDR2 sequences are SQVTM and ANQGSEA. The V end lost 3 bases, the J end lost 5 bases, and 7 bases lay between the germline ends. The CDR3 consists of 11 residues. CDR3 DNA: TGCAGCGTTGACAGGAGGACTGAAGCTTTCTTT. It codes for CSVDRRTEAFF.

This sequence joins TRBV7-2 and TRBJ2-1; D not resolved. Germline values: CDR1 SGHTA, CDR2 FQGNSA. V lost 2 bases, J lost 2 bases, and 1 base lay in between. The CDR3 spans 12 residues. As DNA, the CDR3 is TGTGCCAGCAGCTTAACCTACAATGAGCAGTTCTTC. Protein product: CASSLTYNEQFF.

In the case of this clone: Its ends do not fully match the called genes, so a read error is possible. V and J are TRBV7-9 and TRBJ2-2, with 7 bases fitting TRBD2. The CDR3 runs 17 residues. Germline V gives CDR1 SEHNR, CDR2 FQNEAQ (reference sequence). This chain's CDR3 is CASSRGSSGPNSGELFF. The CDR3 DNA is TGTGCCAGCAGTCGCGGGTCTAGCGGCCCCAACAGCGGGGAGCTGTTTTTT. The full variable domain, with the rest looked up from reference TRBV7-9 and TRBJ2-2, is DTGVSQNPRHKITKRGQNVTFRCDPISEHNRLYWYRQTLGQGPEFLTYFQNEAQLEKSRLLSDRFSAERPKGSFSTLEIQRTEQGDSAMYLCASSRGSSGPNSGELFFGEGSRLTVL.

The chain couples TRBV27 to TRBJ2-1; D is possibly TRBD1 or TRBD2 (5 bases each). CDR3 length: 15 residues. Germline CDR1 MNHEY, CDR2 SMNVEV (reference sequence). The germline V and J ends were trimmed by 5 bases and 0 bases, with 11 bases remaining between them. The CDR3 protein is CASSLGTISYNEQFF. The DNA of the CDR3 is TGTGCCAGCAGTCTAGGGACGATCTCCTACAATGAGCAGTTCTTC.